What follows describes a single TCR beta chain. As to time point: cycle 4 day 1 (C4D1), after five to seven weeks of nivolumab. Every single patient, without exception, relapsed after autologous stem cell transplantation, and brentuximab vedotin exposure varied. The sample originates from a study of PD-1 blockade in classical Hodgkin lymphoma. Using immunoSEQ multiplex PCR, the repertoire was profiled, and TCRdb retains in-frame clones only, with some absent. The data hold tens of thousands of clones, with about 77% observed a single time. The sequencing used peripheral blood mononuclear cells (PBMCs), collected before the fourth cycle of nivolumab. The clonotype was recovered from a human donor with classical Hodgkin lymphoma.

CDR3: CASCPEGRVTDTQYF. The CDR3 DNA is TGTGCCAGTTGCCCGGAGGGACGGGTCACAGATACGCAGTATTTT. The chain links TRBV19 to TRBJ2-3, with a possible D match to TRBD2 (6 bases). The CDR3 totals 15 residues. CDR1 is LNHDA and CDR2 is SQIVND in the germline V gene (reference sequence). The ends were cut back, 8 bases at V and 2 bases at J, with 17 bases in the middle.